Shown below are 4 T cell receptor beta chains from a single sample sequenced in a study of T cells after somatic rescue of genetic block. Profiling relied on immunoSEQ multiplex PCR, and the TCRdb table lists in-frame clones only, not all of them. This sample has about 110,000 clones, with about 89% found just once. Input material: peripheral blood mononuclear cells (PBMCs). These receptors all stem from a woman between 18 and 30 years old.

This CDR3 reads CASNSVGPLNTGELFF. Here the CDR3 DNA reads TGTGCCAGCAACTCCGTAGGGCCCCTGAACACCGGGGAGCTGTTTTTT. The rearrangement joins TRBV7-6 to TRBJ2-2; D gene ambiguous. CDR1 and CDR2 from the germline V gene are SGHVS and FNYEAQ. V lost 7 bases, J lost 1 base, and 16 bases lay in between. The CDR3 sequence is 16 residues long.

The chain links TRBV7-2 to TRBJ1-6; TRBD1 aligns across 7 bases. This CDR3 has 14 amino acids. Germline CDR1 is SGHTA and CDR2 is FQGNSA. Trimming at V came to 3 bases and at J to 7 bases, leaving 3 bases not matched to a gene. The DNA of the CDR3 is TGTGCCAGCAGCTTCCAGGGGGAAAATTCACCCCTCCACTTT. It codes for CASSFQGENSPLHF.

V gene TRBV5-1 combines with J gene TRBJ1-2, with 8 bases identical to TRBD1. The CDR3 runs 17 residues. Germline assignment: CDR1 SGHRS and CDR2 YFSETQ. With V trimmed by 4 bases and J by 1 base, 12 bases remained unmatched. The CDR3 region has the DNA TGCGCCAGCAGCCCCAACCCCGGACAGGGACTTAACTATGGCTACACCTTC. Its protein is CASSPNPGQGLNYGYTF.

The gene calls are TRBV6-5 and TRBJ2-5, with a tentative D call TRBD1 (6 bases). Germline values: CDR1 MNHEY, CDR2 SVGAGI. The germline V and J ends were trimmed by 6 bases and 2 bases, with 13 bases remaining between them. The CDR3 sequence is 14 residues long. The CDR3 is CASRRFDRQETQYF. CDR3 sequence (DNA): TGTGCCAGCAGGCGCTTCGACAGGCAAGAGACCCAGTACTTC.